The clone carrying this T cell receptor (beta chain) has a handful of counts. What it recognizes is unknown. There are 12 residues in the CDR3. Germline-derived CDR1 and CDR2 are MGHRA and YSYEKL. Trimming left V 3 bases short and J 7 bases short, with 9 bases between. This record belongs to a study of T cell repertoires in cytomegalovirus infection. Across the study: Recently identified HLA-C-restricted CMV epitopes were among the peptides used. Public TCR beta signatures marked donors with CMV infection and the matching HLA.

TCRdb fed the reads into MiXCR, producing one record per CDR3 protein. The table includes 650,000 to 900,000 distinct CDR3 sequences, 29% detected once. The sequenced sample was cultured CD8+ T cells from PBMCs, obtained from culture after CMV antigen stimulation. The chain employs TRBV4-1 and TRBJ1-1; D ambiguous. The TCR comes from a human donor in good health (CMV status not recorded). Some clones in this sample may be carry-over from other donors' samples. The CDR3 DNA is TGCGCCAGCAGCCAGGCAGGAAATGAAGCTTTCTTT. Translating gives CASSQAGNEAFF.